This T cell receptor beta chain came from a study of cytomegalovirus exposure and HLA in healthy donors. Study-wide results and limits: With high specificity and sensitivity, the classifier reportedly diagnosed cytomegalovirus status.

The CDR3 consists of 19 residues. Trimming took 6 bases from V and 3 from J, leaving 27 bases between them. Germline assignment: CDR1 LNHDA and CDR2 SQIVND (reference sequence). This clone occurred once. Its antigen is still unknown. Profiling relied on immunoSEQ multiplex PCR, and the TCRdb table lists in-frame clones only, not all of them. The table has over 200,000 clones, roughly 88% seen once. This sequence was found in a woman aged 25 to 45 in good health and CMV-seronegative. Input material: PBMCs. The chain links TRBV19 to TRBJ2-4; D may be TRBD1 or TRBD2 (5 bases each). CDR3 bases: TGTGCCAGTAGCCCCCCCCTCGGCAGGGCCATTGGGGGCAAAAACATTCAGTACTTC. It translates to CASSPPLGRAIGGKNIQYF.